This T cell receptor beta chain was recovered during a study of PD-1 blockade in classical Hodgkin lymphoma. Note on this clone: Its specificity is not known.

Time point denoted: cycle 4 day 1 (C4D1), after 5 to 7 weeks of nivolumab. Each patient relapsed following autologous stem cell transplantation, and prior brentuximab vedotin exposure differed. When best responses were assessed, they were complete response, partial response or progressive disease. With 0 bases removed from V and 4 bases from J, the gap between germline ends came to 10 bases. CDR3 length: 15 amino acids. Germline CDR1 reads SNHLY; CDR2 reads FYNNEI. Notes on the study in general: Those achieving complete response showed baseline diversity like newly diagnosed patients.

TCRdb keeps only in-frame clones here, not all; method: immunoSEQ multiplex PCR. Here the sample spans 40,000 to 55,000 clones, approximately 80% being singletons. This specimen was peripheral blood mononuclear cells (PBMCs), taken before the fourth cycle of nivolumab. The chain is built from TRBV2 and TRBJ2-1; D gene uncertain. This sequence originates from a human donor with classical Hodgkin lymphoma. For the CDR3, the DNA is TGTGCCAGCAGTGAAGCGGGAAAAGGGTACAATGAGCAGTTCTTC. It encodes CASSEAGKGYNEQFF.